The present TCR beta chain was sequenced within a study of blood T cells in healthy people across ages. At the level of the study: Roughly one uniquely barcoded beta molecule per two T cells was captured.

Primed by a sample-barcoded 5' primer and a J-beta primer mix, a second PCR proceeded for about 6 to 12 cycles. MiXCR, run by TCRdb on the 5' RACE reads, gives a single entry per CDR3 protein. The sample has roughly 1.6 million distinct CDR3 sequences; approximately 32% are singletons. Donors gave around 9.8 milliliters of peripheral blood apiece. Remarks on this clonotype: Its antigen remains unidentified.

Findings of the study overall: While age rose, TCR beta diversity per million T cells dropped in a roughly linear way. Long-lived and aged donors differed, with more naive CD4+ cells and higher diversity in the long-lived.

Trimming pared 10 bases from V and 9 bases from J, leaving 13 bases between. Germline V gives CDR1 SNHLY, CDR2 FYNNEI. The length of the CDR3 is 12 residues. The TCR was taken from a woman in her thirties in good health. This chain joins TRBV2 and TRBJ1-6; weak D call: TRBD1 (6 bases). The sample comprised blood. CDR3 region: CAIRTVGSPLHF. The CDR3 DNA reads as TGTGCCATCCGGACAGTAGGTTCACCCCTCCACTTT.